This T cell receptor (beta chain) was documented in a study of cytomegalovirus exposure and HLA in healthy donors. Study details: From donors who were HLA-typed, an early data release held around 80 million unique TCRs. Study-level points and caveats: Most TCR sequences proved rare, with some public TCRs found in many donors.

This CDR3 is 13 amino acids long. The V end was cut by 1 base, the J end by 8 bases, with 12 bases between. Germline assignment: CDR1 SGHKS and CDR2 YYEKEE (reference sequence). PCR employed 60 Vbeta and 13 Jbeta primers. Using immunoSEQ multiplex PCR, the repertoire was profiled, and TCRdb retains in-frame clones only, with some absent. The sample has approximately 140,000 clones, around 84% seen once; the top ten hold about 3%. All the people who gave samples were healthy bone marrow donors. Donors had nominal health at sampling but likely had unrecorded immune exposures. Concerning this clone: Its antigen remains unidentified. Other DNA sequences within the sample encode an identical CDR3.

The chain has TRBV5-5 and TRBJ1-2; no clear D. Source material: PBMCs. The TCR sequence derives from a middle-aged man in good health and CMV-seropositive. The CDR3 region has the DNA TGTGCCAGCAGCTTGTCGGGGTCTGGAGGCTACACCTTC. Amino acids: CASSLSGSGGYTF. Looking up the rest from reference TRBV5-5 and TRBJ1-2 gives the full variable domain: DAGVTQSPTHLIKTRGQQVTLRCSPISGHKSVSWYQQVLGQGPQFIFQYYEKEERGRGNFPDRFSARQFPNYSSELNVNALLLGDSALYLCASSLSGSGGYTFGSGTRLTVV.